A single sample gave rise to the 15 T cell receptor beta chains below, sequenced in a study of shared clonotypes between healthy human individuals. Positive CCR7 selection of CD45RO-negative cells yielded the naive CD8 cells, and terminally differentiated effector memory CD45RA+ cells were excluded. Clones were read by immunoSEQ multiplex PCR, and TCRdb kept only the in-frame ones, dropping some. The top ten clones hold 1.5% to 2% of a sample with about 2.1 million clones, around 93% of them seen once. The material sequenced was naive CD8+ T cells from PBMCs. The receptors here all came from a man aged 18 to 29 in good health. Some clones in this sample may be carry-over from other donors' samples.

The rearrangement joins TRBV5-1 to TRBJ1-1, with D possibly being TRBD1 (5 bases). Trimming took 2 bases from V and 1 from J, leaving 24 bases between them. The CDR3 is made up of 19 amino acids. Germline lookup yields CDR1 SGHRS and CDR2 YFSETQ. In DNA, the CDR3 is TGCGCCAGCAGCTTCTATCCCCCCCTCTCGCACAGGACGAACACTGAAGCTTTCTTT. This sequence encodes CASSFYPPLSHRTNTEAFF.

V usage is TRBV4-3 and J usage is TRBJ1-1; TRBD1 matches 8 bases. The germline CDR1 and CDR2 sequences are LGHNA and YSLEER. With 2 bases clipped from V and 7 bases from J, the junction kept 6 bases outside the gene matches. This CDR3 has 14 amino acids. CDR3 residues: CASSQRQGSDEAFF. The CDR3 DNA sequence: TGCGCCAGCAGCCAACGACAGGGGTCGGATGAAGCTTTCTTT.

The chain joins TRBV4-1 to TRBJ2-5, with 10 bases lining up with TRBD2. In germline, CDR1 is MGHRA, CDR2 YSYEKL. This CDR3 has 18 residues. V was pared by 3 bases and J by 5 bases, with 15 bases of the junction left unmatched. The CDR3 bases are TGCGCCAGCAGCCAGGACCTGGGGGCTAGCGGGAGTGGGGAGACCCAGTACTTC. Translating it yields CASSQDLGASGSGETQYF.

The chain combines TRBV7-8 with TRBJ1-5; D call uncertain. V lost 5 bases, J lost 1 base, and 18 bases lay in between. The CDR3 contains 17 residues. Germline CDR1 reads SGHVS; CDR2 reads FQNEAQ. The CDR3 bases are TGTGCCAGCAGCCACCTTACGAGGGCTGGGAGCAATCAGCCCCAGCATTTT. The encoded protein is CASSHLTRAGSNQPQHF. Variable domain in full (rest from reference TRBV7-8 and TRBJ1-5): GAGVSQSPRYKVAKRGQDVALRCDPISGHVSLFWYQQALGQGPEFLTYFQNEAQLDKSGLPSDRFFAERPEGSVSTLKIQRTQQEDSAVYLCASSHLTRAGSNQPQHFGDGTRLSIL.

This chain connects TRBV9 to TRBJ2-7; 10 bases align to TRBD2. The CDR3 contains 16 residues. CDR1 is SGDLS and CDR2 is YYNGEE in the germline V gene. V lost 5 bases and J lost 3; bases outside the gene matches: 11. In DNA form, the CDR3 reads TGTGCCAGCAGTCGTACTAGCGGGATTACGGTCTACGAGCAGTACTTC. The encoded protein is CASSRTSGITVYEQYF.

The chain is built from TRBV7-9 and TRBJ2-3; D possibly matches TRBD1 or TRBD2 (5 bases each). This CDR3 has 16 amino acids. Trimming took off 5 bases at V and 5 bases at J, with 20 bases between the two ends. Germline V gene data show CDR1 as SEHNR and CDR2 as FQNEAQ (reference sequence). For the CDR3, the DNA is TGTGCCAGCAGCCGAGCCGGGACGGAGAAAGGAGATACGCAGTATTTT. Amino acid sequence: CASSRAGTEKGDTQYF. The complete variable domain, with remaining parts taken from reference TRBV7-9 and TRBJ2-3, reads DTGVSQNPRHKITKRGQNVTFRCDPISEHNRLYWYRQTLGQGPEFLTYFQNEAQLEKSRLLSDRFSAERPKGSFSTLEIQRTEQGDSAMYLCASSRAGTEKGDTQYFGPGTRLTVL.

The rearrangement joins TRBV5-4 to TRBJ2-7, with 9 positions matching TRBD2. This CDR3 is built from 15 residues. The germline V gene encodes CDR1 SGHNT and CDR2 YYREEE (reference sequence). The V gene end was trimmed by 2 bases and the J gene end by 2 bases; junction bases not matched to a gene: 5. CDR3 region: CASSLGASGTYEQYF. CDR3 sequence (DNA): TGTGCCAGCAGCTTAGGGGCTAGCGGGACCTACGAGCAGTACTTC.

CDR3 in DNA: TGTGCCAGCAGGGGGGACAGGGGGCGAACTGAAGCTTTCTTT. This translates into CASRGDRGRTEAFF. This chain connects TRBV6-5 to TRBJ1-1; 12 bases map to TRBD1. CDR1 is MNHEY and CDR2 is SVGAGI in the germline V gene. The CDR3 covers 14 residues. The ends lost 6 bases at V and 5 bases at J; junction bases unmatched: 4.

The chain carries TRBV27 and TRBJ2-1; D gene uncertain. CDR3 length: 15 amino acids. Trimming pared 0 bases from V and 7 bases from J, leaving 13 bases between. Germline V lookup: CDR1 MNHEY, CDR2 SMNVEV (reference sequence). In nucleotides, the CDR3 is TGTGCCAGCAGTTTATCTTCTATTCTCGGTAATGAGCAGTTCTTC. It translates to CASSLSSILGNEQFF.

A note on this clone: Additional DNA sequences in this sample encode the identical CDR3. V gene TRBV19 combines with J gene TRBJ2-3; 7 bases map to TRBD2. V shed 3 bases, J shed 0 bases, and the junction held 3 bases outside the gene matches. This CDR3 comprises 15 residues. In germline, CDR1 is LNHDA, CDR2 SQIVND (reference sequence). CDR3 sequence reads: CASSIRGSSTDTQYF. The CDR3, as DNA: TGTGCCAGTAGTATCCGCGGGAGTAGCACAGATACGCAGTATTTT.

The chain links TRBV7-3 to TRBJ2-1; TRBD2 aligns across 7 bases. CDR1 and CDR2 (germline): SGHTA, FQGTGA. The CDR3 is 14 residues long. V lost 4 bases and J lost 3; bases outside the gene matches: 3. The CDR3 spells CASSSTGGYNEQFF. The CDR3 DNA follows: TGTGCCAGCAGCTCTACGGGAGGCTACAATGAGCAGTTCTTC.

The J gene is TRBJ2-7, the V gene TRBV6-5, with TRBD2 matching over 7 bases. J gave up 2 bases and V 3 bases, and 7 bases lay outside the gene matches. The germline gives CDR1 MNHEY, CDR2 SVGAGI. The CDR3 consists of 15 residues. The CDR3 DNA reads as TGTGCCAGCAGTTATTGGCGGGAGATTCCCTACGAGCAGTACTTC. It specifies CASSYWREIPYEQYF.

The rearrangement joins TRBV14 to TRBJ2-5; D remains unclear. CDR3 length: 13 residues. V lost 2 bases, J lost 5 bases, and 9 bases lay in between. Germline V gene sequence: CDR1 SGHDN, CDR2 FVKESK. CDR3 bases: TGTGCCAGCAGCCAAAGAAGGAAGGAGACCCAGTACTTC. This translates into CASSQRRKETQYF.

The V call is TRBV4-2, the J call TRBJ2-1; 8 nucleotides line up with TRBD2. This CDR3 has 18 residues. The ends lost 4 bases at V and 8 bases at J; junction bases unmatched: 19. Germline CDR1 reads LGHNA; CDR2 reads YNFKEQ. The CDR3 nucleotides are TGTGCCAGCAGCCCCGCCGGGGGGACTAGACCCGTTCTGGATGAGCAGTTCTTC. It specifies CASSPAGGTRPVLDEQFF.

The chain carries TRBV5-1 and TRBJ1-1, with a weak D call TRBD1 (5 bases). Trimming stripped 5 bases from V and 6 bases from J, with 17 bases between. The CDR3 has 14 residues. Germline CDR1 SGHRS, CDR2 YFSETQ. CDR3 loop: CASRKTGEAPEAFF. As DNA, the CDR3 is TGCGCCAGCAGGAAGACGGGGGAAGCTCCTGAAGCTTTCTTT.